This is a list of T cell receptor beta chains from one sample in a study of post-analysis software for immune sequencing data. TCRdb processed the PCR reads anew with MiXCR; each CDR3 protein has one entry. The sample holds approximately 770,000 distinct CDR3 sequences, around 46% seen once. The sequenced sample was blood. The receptors here all came from a girl aged 10-17 years with multiple sclerosis. CDR3s include the opening cysteine and the closing phenylalanine or tryptophan.

v_gene,j_gene,CDR3aa
TRBV27,TRBJ1-5,CASSRSGGSQPQHF
TRBV30,TRBJ1-4,CAWSPNRDEKRFF
TRBV14,TRBJ1-1,CASSQFTGMNTEAFF
TRBV29-1,TRBJ2-5,CSVESKRGETQYF
TRBV29-1,TRBJ2-7,CSVQEWHEQYF
TRBV25-1,TRBJ2-1,CASSEDILGSYEQFF
TRBV11-2,TRBJ2-4,CASSPAGLAGNLQYF
TRBV2,NA,CASSEGANSYDEQYF
TRBV7-2,TRBJ2-7,CASSLITGVGEQYF
TRBV5-1,TRBJ2-1,CASSQGGQGVYNEQFF
TRBV3-1,TRBJ2-7,CASTVQGRSYEQYF
TRBV29-1,TRBJ2-3,CSVEDLGIPTDTQYF
TRBV6-4,TRBJ1-4,CASSETGESAKLFF
TRBV10-3,TRBJ2-7,CAISQPYTGYEQYF
TRBV5-6,TRBJ2-1,CASRHTDDNEQFF
TRBV20-1,TRBJ2-1,CSANLARGAYNEQFF
TRBV5-1,TRBJ1-1,CASSSKDGYMNTEAFF
TRBV30,TRBJ2-1,CAWTTSGANNEQFF
TRBV7-2,TRBJ2-5,CASRLGSAGGLETQYF
TRBV27,TRBJ2-1,CASSSPRDKYNEQFF
TRBV5-1,TRBJ2-1,CASSVGLAGNEQFF
TRBV15,TRBJ2-1,CATSRGQDRVMMNEQFF
TRBV5-5,TRBJ1-4,CASSTGQKDEKLFF
TRBV9,TRBJ2-1,CASSVGGRDEQFF
TRBV5-1,TRBJ1-1,CASSLGSGLATEAFF
TRBV5-1,TRBJ2-5,CASSLAPPQETQYF
TRBV7-9,TRBJ1-1,CASIKGNTEAFF
TRBV10-3,TRBJ1-1,CAISLKPNTEAFF
TRBV24-1,TRBJ2-3,CATSDFPDTSSTDTQYF
TRBV9,TRBJ1-1,CASSVGGRRTEAFF
TRBV10-3,TRBJ2-1,CAISESRLAKSNEQFF
TRBV9,TRBJ2-7,CASSATGYSYEQYF
TRBV9,TRBJ1-1,CASSERDSMNTEAFF
TRBV20-1,TRBJ2-3,CSARDLDNADTQYF
TRBV24-1,TRBJ1-2,CATSAAGQGESGYTF
TRBV5-1,TRBJ1-4,CASSFSGTGLANEKLFF
TRBV3-1,TRBJ1-5,CASSQGSPTGNQPQHF
TRBV10-3,TRBJ2-7,CAISESAGYEQYF
TRBV9,TRBJ1-6,CASGGDNSPLHF
TRBV24-1,TRBJ1-2,CATSDRNYGYTF
TRBV15,TRBJ2-3,CATSLAVSAGLDTQYF
TRBV29-1,NA,CSVAYRAAYEQYF
TRBV7-9,TRBJ1-1,CASSPQTETVEAFF
TRBV10-2,TRBJ1-5,CASRDRNQPQHF
TRBV11-2,TRBJ1-1,CASSLVVRQGAFF
TRBV7-6,TRBJ2-3,CASSLKLILAGPPGDTQYF
TRBV7-6,TRBJ2-1,CASSKGVSPYNEQFF